The 9 T cell receptor beta chains presented below share a single source sample, sequenced in a study of shared clonotypes between healthy human individuals. Profiling relied on immunoSEQ multiplex PCR, and the TCRdb table lists in-frame clones only, not all of them. The sample carries about 680,000 clones, about three quarters recorded once. Material: memory CD4+ T cells sorted from blood. The subset is: CD45RA-negative fraction. The receptors were gathered from a woman in her twenties or thirties in good health.

This clone was picked up a small number of times. The rearrangement links TRBV6-5 to TRBJ1-1; 7 bases line up with TRBD1. Germline-derived CDR1 and CDR2 are MNHEY and SVGAGI. The ends lost 4 bases at V and 3 bases at J; junction bases unmatched: 8. The CDR3 is 15 amino acids. For the CDR3, the DNA is TGTGCCAGCAGTTGGGACAGCCAAGGGGACACTGAAGCTTTCTTT. This gives the protein CASSWDSQGDTEAFF.

The V gene is TRBV9, the J gene TRBJ2-2, with D perhaps TRBD2 (5 bases). Trimming pared 0 bases from V and 5 bases from J, leaving 11 bases between. CDR1 and CDR2 from the germline V gene are SGDLS and YYNGEE. This CDR3 region has 15 residues. This CDR3 is CASSVGGRLTGELFF. As DNA, the CDR3 is TGTGCCAGCAGCGTAGGTGGGAGACTTACCGGGGAGCTGTTTTTT.

This clone was observed a single time. The V and J genes are TRBV11-2 and TRBJ1-2; no clear D. The CDR3 has 17 residues. The V and J ends lost 5 bases and 7 bases respectively, with 26 bases between them. CDR1 is SGHAT and CDR2 is FQNNGV in the germline V gene. CDR3: CASSRLLSVSGGGGYTF. The CDR3 DNA is TGTGCCAGCAGCCGACTCCTATCGGTGTCAGGCGGTGGTGGCTACACCTTC.

The chain's CDR3 is CASSDSDLTSNEQFF. For the CDR3, the DNA is TGTGCCAGCAGTGACTCGGACTTAACGAGCAATGAGCAGTTCTTC. The chain employs TRBV6-4 and TRBJ2-1, with a weak D call TRBD2 (5 bases). The V gene lost 0 bases and the J gene lost 6 bases, with 12 bases spanning the gap. CDR1 and CDR2 from the germline V gene are MRHNA and SNTAGT. CDR3 length: 15 amino acids.

A few counts support this clone. Within the sample, other DNA sequences also encode this same CDR3. The CDR3 sequence: CASSLGHENTEAFF. CDR3 coding DNA: TGCGCCAGCAGCTTGGGACACGAAAACACTGAAGCTTTCTTT. The chain couples TRBV5-1 to TRBJ1-1; D not certain. The germline V gene has CDR1 SGHRS and CDR2 YFSETQ. Trimming cost V 0 bases and J 2 bases, with 8 bases left between them. This CDR3 is built from 14 residues.

The count of this clone is one. The chain uses TRBV4-2 and TRBJ1-1; D gene unclear. The ends were cut back, 0 bases at V and 1 base at J, with 6 bases in the middle. Germline values: CDR1 LGHNA, CDR2 YNFKEQ. This CDR3 spans 14 amino acids. The CDR3 DNA follows: TGTGCCAGCAGCCAAGAGAGTGAGAACACTGAAGCTTTCTTT. Residues: CASSQESENTEAFF.

The genes are TRBV10-2 and TRBJ1-5; D unclear. The germline V gene encodes CDR1 WSHSY and CDR2 SAAADI. With 0 bases removed from V and 3 bases from J, the gap between germline ends came to 6 bases. The CDR3 loop spans 14 amino acids. CDR3 protein: CASSESHLNQPQHF. The CDR3 DNA is TGCGCCAGCAGTGAGTCTCACCTCAATCAGCCCCAGCATTTT.

The rearrangement joins TRBV11-2 to TRBJ2-5; D is undetermined. Germline V CDR1 and CDR2: SGHAT, FQNNGV. This CDR3 is built from 14 residues. V gave up 3 bases and J gave up 1 base, with 9 bases separating them. The CDR3 region is CASSFSFVQETQYF. The DNA of the CDR3 is TGTGCCAGCAGCTTTAGTTTCGTCCAAGAGACCCAGTACTTC. Based on the CDR3 plus reference TRBV11-2 and TRBJ2-5, the full variable domain is EAGVAQSPRYKIIEKRQSVAFWCNPISGHATLYWYQQILGQGPKLLIQFQNNGVVDDSQLPKDRFSAERLKGVDSTLKIQPAKLEDSAVYLCASSFSFVQETQYFGPGTRLLVL.

This chain connects TRBV6-1 to TRBJ1-4; 9 positions match TRBD1. The CDR3 covers 12 residues. Germline V CDR1 and CDR2: MNHNS, SASEGT. V was pared by 8 bases and J by 8 bases, with 3 bases of the junction left unmatched. DNA of the CDR3: TGTGCCAGCGGAGGACAGGGGGAAAAACTGTTTTTT. This gives the protein CASGGQGEKLFF.